Listed here is a single TCR beta chain. The data stem from a study of T cell changes during pregnancy in multiple sclerosis. Profiled with immunoSEQ multiplex PCR; TCRdb holds only in-frame clones, not every one. The sample holds about 60,000 clones; roughly 88% are singletons and the top ten take 6% to 7.5%. The receptor comes from a female donor in good health, enrolled as a control in a pregnancy study. The sequenced sample was peripheral blood, obtained in the third trimester of pregnancy.

The CDR3 loop is CASSPYYGSSYNEQFF. CDR3 bases: TGTGCCAGCAGCCCCTATTATGGGAGCTCCTACAATGAGCAGTTCTTC. The genes are TRBV7-9 and TRBJ2-1, with a possible D match to TRBD2 (5 bases). Germline CDR1 reads SEHNR; CDR2 reads FQNEAQ (reference sequence). The V end lost 5 bases, the J end lost 0 bases, and 14 bases lay between the germline ends. The CDR3 totals 16 residues. Full variable domain (missing parts from reference TRBV7-9 and TRBJ2-1): DTGVSQNPRHKITKRGQNVTFRCDPISEHNRLYWYRQTLGQGPEFLTYFQNEAQLEKSRLLSDRFSAERPKGSFSTLEIQRTEQGDSAMYLCASSPYYGSSYNEQFFGPGTRLTVL.